This T cell receptor (beta chain) emerged from a study of T cell repertoires in cytomegalovirus infection. TCRdb reanalysed the reads using MiXCR and keeps one entry per CDR3 protein. The sample carries around 550,000 distinct CDR3 sequences, around 27% recorded once. There are many counts of this clonotype. This sequence was found in a human donor in good health (CMV status not recorded). Some clones in this sample may be carry-over from other donors' samples. The sequencing sample was made of PBMCs.

For the CDR3, the DNA is TGTGCCAGCAGCGATGTGAATGAGCAGTTCTTC. This gives the protein CASSDVNEQFF. The chain has TRBV6-2 or TRBV6-3 and TRBJ2-1; D gene uncertain. The V end was cut by 6 bases, the J end by 7 bases, with 7 bases between. The CDR3 loop spans 11 amino acids. Germline CDR1 reads MNHEY; CDR2 reads SVGEGT.